Below are 11 T cell receptor beta chains sequenced from a single sample in a study of blood T cell repertoires in COVID-19. Profiling relied on immunoSEQ multiplex PCR, and the TCRdb table lists in-frame clones only, not all of them. The profile shows 15,000 to 20,000 clones, 80% to 90% of them singletons. The sample comprised peripheral blood. The receptors stem from a human donor with active COVID-19. The donor label of this sample is uncertain.

V is TRBV6-6 and J is TRBJ1-1, with 7 bases fitting TRBD1. This CDR3 comprises 14 residues. V shed 4 bases and J 6 bases; nucleotides not matched to a gene: 8. The germline V gene encodes CDR1 MNHNY and CDR2 SVGAGI (reference sequence). CDR3 region: CASSSQGGRAEAFF. The CDR3 region has the DNA TGTGCCAGCAGTTCCCAGGGGGGTAGGGCTGAAGCTTTCTTT.

The V call is TRBV5-4, the J call TRBJ2-1; 7 bases are shared with TRBD1. This CDR3 spans 17 amino acids. Trimming took 4 bases from V and 0 from J; bases not matched to a gene: 10. The germline gives CDR1 SGHNT, CDR2 YYREEE (reference sequence). CDR3 loop: CASSPQGPASSYNEQFF. In DNA form, the CDR3 reads TGTGCCAGCAGCCCACAGGGGCCTGCCAGCTCCTACAATGAGCAGTTCTTC. The full variable domain, its missing parts supplied by reference TRBV5-4 and TRBJ2-1, is ETGVTQSPTHLIKTRGQQVTLRCSSQSGHNTVSWYQQALGQGPQFIFQYYREEENGRGNFPPRFSGLQFPNYSSELNVNALELDDSALYLCASSPQGPASSYNEQFFGPGTRLTVL.

The chain is built from TRBV7-9 and TRBJ2-5, with 7 bases that match TRBD1. The CDR3 has 13 amino acids. Germline-derived CDR1 and CDR2 are SEHNR and FQNEAQ (reference sequence). V trimming: 6 bases; J trimming: 4 bases; junction bases outside the gene matches: 5. This CDR3 reads CASSYRGIETQYF. The DNA of the CDR3 is TGTGCCAGCAGTTACAGGGGTATAGAGACCCAGTACTTC.

This clone was picked up one time. The J gene is TRBJ1-6, the V gene TRBV5-4; TRBD1 aligns across 7 bases. CDR1 SGHNT and CDR2 YYREEE come from the germline V gene (reference sequence). V was pared by 4 bases and J by 4 bases, with 2 bases of the junction left unmatched. The CDR3 has 14 amino acids. CDR3 residues: CASSVDRYNSPLHF. The DNA for the CDR3 is TGTGCCAGCAGCGTGGACAGGTATAATTCACCCCTCCACTTT.

V gene TRBV5-6 combines with J gene TRBJ1-3, with D maybe TRBD1 (5 bases). V was pared by 0 bases and J by 0 bases, with 10 bases between. This CDR3 has 16 amino acids. Germline lookup yields CDR1 SGHDT and CDR2 YYEEEE. The CDR3 loop is CASSLDTGISGNTIYF. CDR3 nucleotides: TGTGCCAGCAGCTTGGATACAGGTATCTCTGGAAACACCATATATTTT.

V usage is TRBV29-1 and J usage is TRBJ2-7, with 11 bases fitting TRBD1. The length of the CDR3 is 14 residues. From germline, CDR1 is SQVTM and CDR2 ANQGSEA. The V segment lost 6 bases and the J segment 6 bases; nucleotides outside the gene matches: 10. This CDR3 is CSVASDRGLREQYF. As DNA, the CDR3 is TGCAGCGTAGCGTCGGACAGGGGGCTCCGCGAGCAGTACTTC.

The chain couples TRBV5-5 to TRBJ2-3, with 8 positions matching TRBD2. Losses at the gene ends were 2 bases for V and 2 bases for J; bases not matched to a gene: 1. This CDR3 comprises 14 residues. From germline, CDR1 is SGHKS and CDR2 YYEKEE (reference sequence). The CDR3 protein is CASSFGLATDTQYF. The DNA for the CDR3 is TGTGCCAGCAGCTTCGGACTAGCCACAGATACGCAGTATTTT.

V gene TRBV4-3 combines with J gene TRBJ1-4; TRBD1 matches 11 bases. After removal of 3 bases from V and 7 bases from J, the junction contained 7 bases not matched to a gene. Germline assignment: CDR1 LGHNA and CDR2 YSLEER. The CDR3 is made up of 16 amino acids. The CDR3 protein is CASSQGDRGVREKLFF. Here the CDR3 DNA reads TGCGCCAGCAGCCAGGGGGACAGGGGGGTTCGTGAAAAACTGTTTTTT.

J is TRBJ1-1 and V is TRBV29-1; a possible D gene is TRBD1 (5 bases). V was shortened by 6 bases and J by 1 base, with 12 bases between the two germline ends. This CDR3 spans 13 amino acids. Germline V gene sequence: CDR1 SQVTM, CDR2 ANQGSEA. The CDR3 here is CSVSRGSNTEAFF. CDR3 nucleotides: TGCAGCGTATCGCGGGGCTCGAACACTGAAGCTTTCTTT.

This chain links TRBV19 with TRBJ1-5; 8 nucleotides line up with TRBD1. There are 16 residues in the CDR3. Losses at the gene ends were 5 bases for V and 0 bases for J; bases not matched to a gene: 6. Germline V lookup: CDR1 LNHDA, CDR2 SQIVND (reference sequence). The CDR3 coding sequence is TGTGCCAGTAGTCCCACTGACAGGGGTAGCAATCAGCCCCAGCATTTT. Translated, it gives CASSPTDRGSNQPQHF.

The V call is TRBV6-5, the J call TRBJ1-2, with D possibly matching TRBD1 (5 bases). Germline assignment: CDR1 MNHEY and CDR2 SVGAGI. The CDR3 covers 12 residues. The ends were cut back, 7 bases at V and 8 bases at J, with 14 bases in the middle. CDR3 protein: CASNTGGSGYTF. Here the CDR3 DNA reads TGTGCCAGCAATACAGGTGGATCGGGCTACACCTTC.